Detailed here is one TCR beta chain. This entry belongs to a study of blood T cell repertoires in COVID-19. Germline V lookup: CDR1 KGHSH, CDR2 LQKENI. V gave up 4 bases and J gave up 3 bases; unmatched junction bases: 4. The CDR3 contains 15 residues. Clones were sequenced by immunoSEQ multiplex PCR, and TCRdb holds only the in-frame ones, with some missing. The sample gives approximately 35,000 clones, about 91% of which show up once; around 6.9% is in the top ten. This sequence originates from a human donor in a cohort sampled during active COVID-19. Sequencing was carried out using peripheral blood. The V gene is TRBV18, the J gene TRBJ2-5; 11 bases align to TRBD2. As DNA, the CDR3 is TGTGCCAGCTCACTAGGGACTAGCGGAAAAGAGACCCAGTACTTC. This sequence encodes CASSLGTSGKETQYF.